One T cell receptor (beta chain) is described in this entry. This record comes from a study of T cells in tumors after PD-1 blockade. In the study overall: Patients received pembrolizumab 200 mg every 3 weeks or cemiplimab 350 mg every 2 weeks.

Tumor or blood genomic DNA was sequenced, with inputs of about 550 ng to 6,004 ng. Generated by immunoSEQ multiplex PCR, the TCRdb table keeps only in-frame clones and is missing some. Here the sample spans approximately 59,000 clones, just under 80% being singletons. Trimming cost V 1 base and J 1 base, with 17 bases left between them. Germline CDR1 reads SGDLS; CDR2 reads YYNGEE. The CDR3 runs to 18 residues. This TCR was sampled from a human donor with basal cell carcinoma. This sequence joins TRBV9 and TRBJ2-2; D gene uncertain. The specimen comprised PBMCs, sampled before anti-PD-1 treatment. The CDR3 sequence is CASSVYPRQRQNTGELFF. The DNA for the CDR3 is TGTGCCAGCAGCGTATACCCCAGACAAAGACAGAACACCGGGGAGCTGTTTTTT.